These 19 T cell receptor beta chains share one sample of origin, sequenced in a study of beta chain features in type 1 diabetes (dated by TCRdb to between 2018 and 2020). Study-wide conclusions, independent of this receptor: Type 1 diabetes patients showed a moderate but significant shortening of TCRB CDR3 length in all four CD4+ subsets.

Libraries were built with the immunoSEQ multiplex PCR assay. The High Capacity cDNA Reverse Transcription Kit was used to reverse transcribe all of the isolated RNA, meaning that expressed TCRB transcripts were what got sequenced. Not all clones reach the TCRdb copy of this immuneACCESS table, which keeps in-frame sequences only. Checked studies attribute under half of the gap to unresolved V genes and leave the rest unexplained. The sample table contains roughly 300,000 clones; only one count was recorded for roughly an eighth of them. Of the sample, approximately 0.015% falls within the top ten clones. Their antigens remain unidentified. Sequenced sample: naive CD4+ T cells from blood. The label giving this sample's cell subset or site can be read as: true naive CD4+ T cells. The receptor set was obtained from a man aged 25 to 40 with type 1 diabetes.

This clone was picked up a small number of times. The V gene is TRBV18, the J gene TRBJ2-7; D is possibly TRBD2 (7 bases). CDR3 length: 14 amino acids. Trimming stripped 3 bases from V and 5 bases from J, with 14 bases between. Germline CDR1 is KGHSH and CDR2 is LQKENI. The CDR3 reads CASSPSGGGNEQYF. The DNA for the CDR3 is TGTGCCAGCTCACCCTCGGGGGGCGGCAACGAGCAGTACTTC.

The V and J genes are TRBV5-1 and TRBJ2-1, with D perhaps matching TRBD2 (6 bases). The V gene's germline CDR1 is SGHRS and CDR2 YFSETQ. CDR3 length: 13 residues. Trimming pared 4 bases from V and 5 bases from J, leaving 10 bases between. The chain's CDR3 is CASSPGLNNEQFF. Here the CDR3 DNA reads TGCGCCAGCAGCCCGGGACTCAACAATGAGCAGTTCTTC.

V is TRBV5-4 and J is TRBJ1-1; 11 positions agree with TRBD1. V shed 4 bases and J 1 base; nucleotides not matched to a gene: 6. CDR1 and CDR2 from the germline V gene are SGHNT and YYREEE (reference sequence). The CDR3 loop spans 16 amino acids. The CDR3 sequence: CASSPRTGGTNTEAFF. CDR3 coding DNA: TGTGCCAGCAGCCCTAGGACAGGGGGCACGAACACTGAAGCTTTCTTT. The full variable domain, with the rest looked up from reference TRBV5-4 and TRBJ1-1, is ETGVTQSPTHLIKTRGQQVTLRCSSQSGHNTVSWYQQALGQGPQFIFQYYREEENGRGNFPPRFSGLQFPNYSSELNVNALELDDSALYLCASSPRTGGTNTEAFFGQGTRLTVV.

This chain joins TRBV28 and TRBJ2-7, with TRBD2 matching 12 bases. With V trimmed by 5 bases and J by 6 bases, 8 bases remained unmatched. This CDR3 has 15 amino acids. CDR1 is MDHEN, CDR2 SYDVKM, per germline. The CDR3 bases are TGTGCCAGCAGTGGTGGACTAGCGGGACTCAGCGAGCAGTACTTC. Amino acid sequence: CASSGGLAGLSEQYF.

Written as DNA, the CDR3 is TGTGCCAGCAGCCTACAGGGTTCCCGGGAGACCCAGTACTTC. It translates to CASSLQGSRETQYF. The chain combines TRBV2 with TRBJ2-5; D might be TRBD1 (6 bases). The germline V gene has CDR1 SNHLY and CDR2 FYNNEI. V gave up 6 bases and J gave up 5 bases, with 16 bases separating them. The CDR3 spans 14 residues.

For this clone: Other DNA sequences of this sample code for an identical CDR3. The rearrangement uses TRBV9 and TRBJ2-5, with 8 bases fitting TRBD2. This CDR3 spans 15 amino acids. J was trimmed by 4 bases and V by 0 bases; bases with no gene match: 5. CDR1 and CDR2 from the germline V gene are SGDLS and YYNGEE. The CDR3 DNA reads as TGTGCCAGCAGCGTAGGAGGGCTAGCGGGAGAGACCCAGTACTTC. It codes for CASSVGGLAGETQYF.

This clone came up a few times. The chain joins TRBV7-2 to TRBJ2-2; TRBD2 matches 8 bases. J lost 1 base, V lost 5 bases, and 6 bases had no gene match. CDR3 length: 16 residues. Per the germline V gene, CDR1 is SGHTA and CDR2 is FQGNSA. DNA for the CDR3: TGTGCCAGCAGCCCACGAACTAGCGGGAACACCGGGGAGCTGTTTTTT. Residues: CASSPRTSGNTGELFF.

This clone was seen only a few times. The chain couples TRBV5-1 to TRBJ2-5; 11 bases fit TRBD2. V was clipped by 3 bases and J by 3 bases; unmatched bases: 1. Germline CDR1 and CDR2: SGHRS and YFSETQ. The CDR3 has 14 residues. CDR3 amino acids: CASSSLAGEETQYF. As DNA, the CDR3 is TGCGCCAGCAGCTCACTAGCGGGGGAAGAGACCCAGTACTTC.

This clone has a single count. The chain recombines TRBV4-2 with TRBJ1-5; D is undetermined. CDR1 and CDR2 (germline): LGHNA, YNFKEQ. V lost 3 bases, J lost 7 bases, and 10 bases lay in between. The CDR3 spans 13 residues. The chain's CDR3 is CASSQGGEQPQHF. The DNA of the CDR3 is TGTGCCAGCAGCCAGGGAGGCGAACAGCCCCAGCATTTT.

The chain carries TRBV15 and TRBJ2-3, with 10 bases fitting TRBD2. The CDR3 contains 18 residues. Germline trimming cut 3 bases from V and 0 bases from J; bases unmatched to any gene: 9. Per the germline V gene, CDR1 is LNHNV and CDR2 is YYDKDF (reference sequence). CDR3 sequence: CATSSQKLAGASTDTQYF. The DNA for the CDR3 is TGTGCCACCAGCAGTCAAAAGCTAGCGGGAGCTAGCACAGATACGCAGTATTTT.

This clone appeared a few times. CDR3 bases: TGTGCCAGCAGCGAGACAGGGAATGGCTACACCTTC. Its protein is CASSETGNGYTF. V is TRBV28 and J is TRBJ1-2, with 7 bases that match TRBD1. V lost 6 bases and J lost 6; bases outside the gene matches: 4. The CDR3 covers 12 residues. CDR1 and CDR2 from the germline V gene are MDHEN and SYDVKM.

V usage is TRBV7-6 and J usage is TRBJ1-1; 7 bases fit TRBD1. The CDR3 covers 14 residues. The trim removed 1 base at V and 1 base at J, leaving 0 bases unmatched. Germline lookup yields CDR1 SGHVS and CDR2 FNYEAQ. CDR3 in DNA: TGTGCCAGCAGCTTAGGGACAGGGAACACTGAAGCTTTCTTT. Protein sequence: CASSLGTGNTEAFF.

The V call is TRBV4-2, the J call TRBJ2-1; TRBD2 agrees at 13 bases. V was clipped by 0 bases and J by 0 bases; unmatched bases: 11. CDR1 is LGHNA, CDR2 YNFKEQ, per germline. CDR3 length equals 21 residues. Written as DNA, the CDR3 is TGTGCCAGCAGCCAAGAAGGACTAGCGGGAGTAACCGCCGGCTCCTACAATGAGCAGTTCTTC. The encoded protein is CASSQEGLAGVTAGSYNEQFF.

This rearrangement joins TRBV30 to TRBJ2-2, with D maybe TRBD1 (6 bases). Per the germline V gene, CDR1 is GTSNPN and CDR2 is SVGIG (reference sequence). V dropped 3 bases and J dropped 0 bases, with 11 bases sitting between them. CDR3 size: 15 residues. The CDR3 nucleotides are TGTGCCTGGAGGGCAGGGACATCGAACACCGGGGAGCTGTTTTTT. Its translation: CAWRAGTSNTGELFF.

This clone was detected only a few times. V usage is TRBV4-3 and J usage is TRBJ2-2, with 10 bases matching TRBD2. The CDR3 spans 19 residues. J was trimmed by 5 bases and V by 0 bases; bases with no gene match: 12. Germline V gene sequence: CDR1 LGHNA, CDR2 YSLEER. The CDR3 DNA reads TGCGCCAGCAGCCAAGAGATTGGGCCTAGCGGGAGAAAGACCGGGGAGCTGTTTTTT. Translation gives CASSQEIGPSGRKTGELFF.

In this sample, this clone turned up a few times. The CDR3 region has the DNA TGTGCCAGCAGCTACGACGGGAGCTCCTACAATGAGCAGTTCTTC. Translation: CASSYDGSSYNEQFF. The V gene is TRBV9, the J gene TRBJ2-1, with D possibly TRBD2 on 6 matching bases. CDR3 size: 15 residues. Germline CDR1 reads SGDLS; CDR2 reads YYNGEE. V lost 4 bases and J 0 bases, leaving 11 bases between the germline ends.

This clone was found a few times. This rearrangement joins TRBV14 to TRBJ2-7, with a tentative D call TRBD1 (6 bases). This CDR3 has 14 residues. CDR1 and CDR2 (germline): SGHDN, FVKESK. V shed 2 bases and J shed 2 bases, with 10 bases lying between them. The CDR3 bases are TGTGCCAGCAGCCAATTGGGACATACCTACGAGCAGTACTTC. Protein product: CASSQLGHTYEQYF.

The sample holds a few counts of this clone. The chain couples TRBV7-9 to TRBJ1-4; 7 bases are shared with TRBD1. CDR1 SEHNR and CDR2 FQNEAQ come from the germline V gene (reference sequence). V gave up 5 bases and J gave up 5 bases; unmatched junction bases: 5. CDR3 length: 14 amino acids. CDR3 residues: CASSPGQTNEKLFF. Here the CDR3 DNA reads TGTGCCAGCAGCCCGGGACAGACAAATGAAAAACTGTTTTTT.

In DNA form, the CDR3 reads TGTGCCAGCAGCCTAGGGACTAGCGGTACGCAGTATTTT. Translated: CASSLGTSGTQYF. The chain recombines TRBV5-6 with TRBJ2-3; 11 bases align to TRBD2. In germline, CDR1 is SGHDT, CDR2 YYEEEE. The CDR3 is 13 residues long. After removal of 4 bases from V and 8 bases from J, the junction contained 3 bases not matched to a gene.